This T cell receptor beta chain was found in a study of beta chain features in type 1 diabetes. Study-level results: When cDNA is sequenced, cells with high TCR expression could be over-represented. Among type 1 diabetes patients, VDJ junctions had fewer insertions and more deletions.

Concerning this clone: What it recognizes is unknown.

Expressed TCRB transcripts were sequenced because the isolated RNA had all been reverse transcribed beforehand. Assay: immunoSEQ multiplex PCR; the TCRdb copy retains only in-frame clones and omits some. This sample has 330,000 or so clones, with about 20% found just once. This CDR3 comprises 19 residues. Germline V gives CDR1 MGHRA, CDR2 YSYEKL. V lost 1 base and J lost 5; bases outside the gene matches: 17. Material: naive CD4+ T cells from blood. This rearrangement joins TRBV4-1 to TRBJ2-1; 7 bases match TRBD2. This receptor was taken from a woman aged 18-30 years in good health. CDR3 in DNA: TGCGCCAGCAGCCAAGTTAAGGCGGGAGTTCCTCTCGACGACAATGAGCAGTTCTTC. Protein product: CASSQVKAGVPLDDNEQFF.